The T cell receptor beta chain under discussion was sequenced for a study of T cell responses to AZD1222 COVID-19 vaccine. Study-level points and caveats: Repertoire sampling was restricted to post-peak T cell response timepoints. Most donors were white British, females outnumbered males, and clonal diversity was possibly underestimated. Just six people given AZD1222 tested seropositive at baseline. Targeting of unmutated variant regions was reportedly seen in nearly half of spike-specific TCRs.

Here immunoSEQ multiplex PCR was the method, and the copy in TCRdb shows in-frame clones only, minus some. Found here are about 70,000 clones, around 84% of them singletons; the top ten hold about 10%. The germline V gene encodes CDR1 SGHDN and CDR2 FVKESK. This CDR3 comprises 15 residues. The junction had 7 bases not matched to a gene; V was cut back by 6 bases and J by 0 bases. Note on this clone: Its specificity is not known.

This receptor was taken from an adult in good health. Material: peripheral blood, obtained on day 0 of AZD1222 vaccination. The chain has TRBV14 and TRBJ2-7; 8 positions match TRBD1. CDR3 nucleotide sequence: TGTGCCAGCAGTCGGACAGGGCTGAGCTCCTACGAGCAGTACTTC. This translates into CASSRTGLSSYEQYF. Drawing the rest from reference TRBV14 and TRBJ2-7, the complete variable domain is EAGVTQFPSHSVIEKGQTVTLRCDPISGHDNLYWYRRVMGKEIKFLLHFVKESKQDESGMPNNRFLAERTGGTYSTLKVQPAELEDSGVYFCASSRTGLSSYEQYFGPGTRLTVT.